Listed below are T cell receptor beta chains from one sample, sequenced in a study of STAT3 mutations in large granular lymphocyte leukemia. TCRdb's copy holds only in-frame clones and misses some; the assay was immunoSEQ multiplex PCR. The sample lists approximately 42,000 clones; 80% to 85% were seen once. Input material: PBMCs. These receptors originate from a human donor with T large granular lymphocyte leukemia. Some clones in this sample may be carry-over from other donors' samples. The CDR3 runs from the conserved cysteine through the conserved F or W. D genes are given only for firm matches. The listing skips clone size in some rows; elsewhere it reads once, few, many or a size class.

>TRBV5-1|TRBJ1-1|.|.
CASSIGNGEVAFF
TGCGCCAGCAGCATTGGAAATGGAGAAGTAGCTTTCTTT
>TRBV19|TRBJ2-7|.|TRBD1
CASRMTGGSEQYF
TGTGCCAGTAGAATGACAGGGGGCAGCGAGCAGTACTTC
>TRBV7-8|TRBJ2-3|.|TRBD1
CASSSRTGLRDTQYF
TGTGCCAGCAGCTCTCGGACAGGGCTCCGTGATACGCAGTATTTT
>TRBV6-1|TRBJ1-5|.|TRBD1
CASSEQGAGQPQHF
TGTGCCAGCAGTGAACAGGGGGCAGGGCAGCCCCAGCATTTT
>TRBV28|TRBJ1-6|.|TRBD1
CASATGGSPLHF
TGTGCCAGCGCGACAGGGGGCTCACCCCTCCACTTT
>TRBV10-1|TRBJ1-6|few|.
CASSETGNSPLHF
TGCGCCAGCAGTGAGACAGGGAATTCACCCCTCCACTTT
>TRBV4-3|TRBJ2-3|.|.
CASSHRGQGTDTQYF
TGCGCCAGCAGCCATCGGGGCCAGGGAACAGATACGCAGTATTTT
>TRBV7-2|TRBJ2-1|.|.
CASSLARGTYNEQFF
TGTGCCAGCAGCTTAGCCCGGGGTACCTACAATGAGCAGTTCTTC
>TRBV19|TRBJ1-1|.|.
CASSMKSITEAFF
TGTGCCAGTAGTATGAAGTCTATAACTGAAGCTTTCTTT
>TRBV7-2|TRBJ2-2|.|TRBD1
CASSLSAGGGFGELFF
TGTGCCAGCAGCTTATCCGCAGGGGGCGGGTTCGGGGAGCTGTTTTTT
>TRBV28|TRBJ1-5|few|.
CASSTSWGELQPQHF
TGTGCCAGCAGCACATCCTGGGGGGAGTTACAGCCCCAGCATTTT
>TRBV18|TRBJ1-6|.|.
CASSRVEGRSSPLHF
TGTGCCAGCTCAAGGGTAGAGGGGAGGAGCTCACCCCTCCACTTT
>TRBV6-5|TRBJ2-1|.|TRBD1
CASSYGQGQFF
TGTGCCAGCAGTTACGGACAGGGGCAGTTCTTC
>TRBV5-1|TRBJ1-4|.|TRBD1
CASSLDPRGAPNEKLFF
TGCGCCAGCAGCTTGGATCCCAGGGGGGCTCCTAATGAAAAACTGTTTTTT
>TRBV2|TRBJ1-4|.|.
CASAEGGGRKLFF
TGTGCCAGTGCCGAGGGGGGCGGGAGGAAACTGTTTTTT
>TRBV4-1|TRBJ2-1|.|.
CASRGRRGAGNEQFF
TGCGCCAGCAGAGGGAGGAGGGGGGCAGGCAATGAGCAGTTCTTC
>TRBV6-5|TRBJ1-2|.|TRBD1
CASSTWDRGGYGYTF
TGTGCCAGCAGTACTTGGGACAGGGGTGGCTATGGCTACACCTTC
>TRBV25-1|TRBJ1-5|.|.
CASSLASGQPQHF
TGTGCCAGCAGTTTGGCGAGCGGGCAGCCCCAGCATTTT
>TRBV29-1|TRBJ1-2|.|.
CSVAIQGSYGYTF
TGCAGCGTTGCAATACAGGGAAGCTATGGCTACACCTTC
>TRBV5-1|TRBJ1-1|few|.
CASSLTGSAGPGNTEAFF
TGCGCCAGCAGCTTGACAGGGTCGGCGGGGCCGGGGAACACTGAAGCTTTCTTT
>TRBV5-4|TRBJ1-1|.|.
CASSPEGRGRRGAFF
TGTGCCAGCAGCCCCGAGGGACGGGGGCGAAGGGGTGCTTTCTTT
>TRBV4-3|TRBJ1-1|.|.
CASSQGNLNTEAFF
TGCGCCAGCAGCCAAGGTAACTTGAACACTGAAGCTTTCTTT
>TRBV6-1|TRBJ2-7|.|.
CASSEDGSGSYEQYF
TGTGCCAGCAGTGAAGATGGGTCTGGGTCGTACGAGCAGTACTTC
>TRBV5-1|TRBJ2-1|few|.
CASSLSPGTHNEQFF
TGCGCCAGCAGCCTATCTCCCGGGACCCACAATGAGCAGTTCTTC
>TRBV2|TRBJ2-1|few|.
CASTTFGNEQFF
TGTGCCAGCACTACGTTCGGCAATGAGCAGTTCTTC
>TRBV27|TRBJ1-2|.|TRBD1
CASSPQGQDYGYTF
TGTGCCAGCAGTCCACAGGGACAGGACTATGGCTACACCTTC
>TRBV5-4|TRBJ2-3|few|.
CASSPAVRGNTDTQYF
TGTGCCAGCAGCCCGGCAGTTCGAGGGAACACAGATACGCAGTATTTT
>TRBV5-4|TRBJ1-1|.|.
CASSHNTEAFF
TGTGCCAGCAGCCATAACACTGAAGCTTTCTTT
>TRBV6-6|TRBJ1-2|.|.
CASSYGQGYTF
TGTGCCAGCAGTTACGGCCAGGGCTACACCTTC
>TRBV28|TRBJ2-3|.|TRBD2
CASSFTFRDYQNTDTQYF
TGTGCCAGCAGTTTCACCTTCCGGGACTACCAAAATACAGATACGCAGTATTTT
>TRBV2|TRBJ2-5|few|.
CASRGTVETQYF
TGTGCCAGCAGGGGCACCGTAGAGACCCAGTACTTC
>TRBV5-1|TRBJ2-5|.|TRBD2
CASSFGLLASGEDQETQYF
TGCGCCAGCAGCTTTGGCCTACTGGCTAGCGGGGAGGACCAAGAGACCCAGTACTTC
>TRBV6-5|TRBJ1-1|few|.
CASSSGNTEAFF
TGTGCCAGCAGTTCTGGGAACACTGAAGCTTTCTTT
>TRBV6-6|TRBJ2-5|.|.
CASSLYGETQYF
TGTGCCAGCAGTTTGTATGGGGAGACCCAGTACTTC
>TRBV9|TRBJ1-2|.|.
CASSVDEDIGGYTF
TGTGCCAGCAGCGTAGATGAGGACATCGGCGGCTACACCTTC
>TRBV5-4|TRBJ2-2|few|.
CASSPGVYTGELFF
TGTGCCAGCAGCCCAGGGGTTTACACCGGGGAGCTGTTTTTT
>TRBV2|TRBJ1-1|.|.
CASGDDMNTEAFF
TGTGCCAGCGGGGACGACATGAACACTGAAGCTTTCTTT
>TRBV7-9|TRBJ1-2|.|TRBD1
CASSLPQTGLNYGYTF
TGTGCCAGCAGCTTACCCCAGACAGGGCTCAACTATGGCTACACCTTC
>TRBV4-1|TRBJ2-1|few|.
CASSQARTANSYNEQFF
TGCGCCAGCAGCCAAGCACGGACAGCTAACTCCTACAATGAGCAGTTCTTC
>TRBV7-2|TRBJ1-4|.|.
CASSLGGRATNEKLFF
TGTGCCAGCAGCTTAGGGGGCCGCGCAACTAATGAAAAACTGTTTTTT
>TRBV10-3|TRBJ2-1|.|TRBD1
CAISAGTGRLQNNEQFF
TGTGCCATCAGCGCCGGGACAGGGAGACTGCAGAACAATGAGCAGTTCTTC
>TRBV10-2|TRBJ2-6|.|TRBD2
CASRGLAGPNGANVLTF
TGCGCCAGCAGAGGACTAGCGGGGCCCAATGGGGCCAACGTCCTGACTTTC
>TRBV6-5|TRBJ1-5|few|.
CASRPGGASNQPQHF
TGTGCCAGCAGGCCCGGGGGCGCGAGCAATCAGCCCCAGCATTTT
>TRBV18|TRBJ1-4|.|TRBD1
CASSPRQGSNEKLFF
TGTGCCAGCTCACCCCGACAGGGGTCTAATGAAAAACTGTTTTTT
>TRBV7-9|TRBJ1-4|.|.
CASSFRARSTNEKLFF
TGTGCCAGCAGCTTCCGCGCCCGGTCGACTAATGAAAAACTGTTTTTT
>TRBV7-9|TRBJ2-5|.|TRBD1
CASSSIRDRVSKGGTQYF
TGTGCCAGCAGCTCTATCCGGGACAGGGTCTCTAAAGGCGGGACCCAGTACTTC
>TRBV27|TRBJ1-1|.|.
CASSSGMNTEAFF
TGTGCCAGCAGTTCAGGTATGAACACTGAAGCTTTCTTT
>TRBV2|TRBJ2-7|.|.
CASSVHPPEQYF
TGTGCCAGCAGTGTACATCCCCCCGAGCAGTACTTC
>TRBV13|TRBJ2-2|.|.
CASSFGARDNTGELFF
TGTGCCAGCAGCTTTGGGGCCAGGGATAACACCGGGGAGCTGTTTTTT
>TRBV14|TRBJ2-3|.|.
CASSQQDSTDTQYF
TGTGCCAGCAGCCAACAGGATAGCACAGATACGCAGTATTTT